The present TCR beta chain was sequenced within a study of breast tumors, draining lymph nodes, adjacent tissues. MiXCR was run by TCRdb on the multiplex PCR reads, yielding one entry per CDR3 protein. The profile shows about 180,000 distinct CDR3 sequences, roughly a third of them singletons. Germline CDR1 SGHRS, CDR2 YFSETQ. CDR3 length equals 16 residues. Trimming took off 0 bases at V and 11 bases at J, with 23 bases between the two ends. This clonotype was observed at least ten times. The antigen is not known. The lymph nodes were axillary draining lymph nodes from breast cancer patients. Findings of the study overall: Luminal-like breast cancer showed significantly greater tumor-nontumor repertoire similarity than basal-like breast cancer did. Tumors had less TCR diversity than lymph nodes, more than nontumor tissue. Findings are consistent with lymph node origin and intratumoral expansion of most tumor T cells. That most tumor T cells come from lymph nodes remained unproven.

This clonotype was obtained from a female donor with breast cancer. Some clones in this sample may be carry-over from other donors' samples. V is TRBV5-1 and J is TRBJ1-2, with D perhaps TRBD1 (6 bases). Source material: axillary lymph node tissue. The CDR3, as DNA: TGCGCCAGCAGCTTGGGATTCGGACAGACTTCGTTAGGTTACACCTTC. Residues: CASSLGFGQTSLGYTF.